A selection of T cell receptor beta chains follows, all from one sample in a study of cytomegalovirus exposure and HLA in healthy donors. Assay used: immunoSEQ multiplex PCR; TCRdb lists only in-frame clones, some missing. The data show under 200,000 clones, more than 65% seen once. Sequencing was carried out using PBMCs. Every receptor here comes from a middle-aged man in good health and CMV-seropositive. CDR3s include the opening cysteine and the closing phenylalanine or tryptophan. Fields, in order: clone size, J gene, D gene, V gene, CDR3 DNA, CDR3 protein. D genes are given only for firm matches. The size entry is marked missing in some rows and otherwise reads once, few, many or a size class.

- TRBJ2-3 TRBD1 TRBV13 TGTGCCAGCAGCTTACGGGGACAGGGGGCGACAGATACGCAGTATTTT CASSLRGQGATDTQYF
- TRBJ2-1 TRBD2 TRBV11-3 TGTGCCAGCAGCTTAGCGGGAGGGCTCTACAATGAGCAGTTCTTC CASSLAGGLYNEQFF
- TRBJ2-7 TRBD2 TRBV27 TGTGCCAGCAGTTTAATAGCGGGGGCCCTTAGCAGTTGGTACTTC CASSLIAGALSSWYF
- TRBJ2-2 - TRBV11-2 TGTGCCAGCAGCTTAGAAGGGGGGAACACCGGGGAGCTGTTTTTT CASSLEGGNTGELFF
- TRBJ1-5 TRBD1 TRBV5-1 TGCGCCAGCAGCATTGGACAGGGTAGGAATCAGCCCCAGCATTTT CASSIGQGRNQPQHF
- TRBJ2-1 - TRBV5-4 TGTGCCAGCAGCTTAAGGGGGGGTGGGGGTTACGATGAGCAGTTCTTC CASSLRGGGGYDEQFF
- TRBJ2-2 - TRBV6-1 TGTGCCAGCAGTGTTGAGGAGTTCGGGGAGCTGTTTTTT CASSVEEFGELFF
- TRBJ2-3 - TRBV9 TGTGCCAGCAGCGAGGCGGGGCCCACAGATACGCAGTATTTT CASSEAGPTDTQYF
- TRBJ2-5 TRBD1 TRBV7-9 TGTGCCAGCAGCATTCGACAGGGAAAAGAGACCCAGTACTTC CASSIRQGKETQYF
- TRBJ2-3 TRBD1 TRBV14 TGTGCCAGCAGCCAATGGGGTGGACAGGGCACAGATACGCAGTATTTT CASSQWGGQGTDTQYF
medium-sized TRBJ1-1 - TRBV18 TGTGCCAGCCGGGACTCGACGGACAACACTGAAGCTTTCTTT CASRDSTDNTEAFF
- TRBJ1-1 TRBD1 TRBV27 TGTGCCAGCAGTTTATCGCGGGACAGTCCGAACACTGAAGCTTTCTTT CASSLSRDSPNTEAFF
- TRBJ1-5 TRBD1 TRBV4-2 TGTGCCAGCAGCCAAGACGGACAGGGGGTGAAGCCCCAGCATTTT CASSQDGQGVKPQHF
- TRBJ2-2 TRBD1 TRBV19 TGTGCCAGTAGTCTCCGAGGACAGGGAGCGAACACCGGGGAGCTGTTTTTT CASSLRGQGANTGELFF
- TRBJ1-5 TRBD1 TRBV2 TGTGCCAGCAGTGTTAGAGGGGGCAGCAATCAGCCCCAGCATTTT CASSVRGGSNQPQHF
- TRBJ1-2 TRBD1 TRBV2 TGTGCCAGCCCCTTTTACGGGCAGGGGGATGGCTACACCTTC CASPFYGQGDGYTF
- TRBJ1-1 TRBD1 TRBV5-1 TGCGCCAGCATGCCAGCAGGGGGGACTGAAGCTTTCTTT CASMPAGGTEAFF
- TRBJ1-4 - TRBV11-2 TGTGCCAGCACCCTAACTAACACTAATGAAAAACTGTTTTTT CASTLTNTNEKLFF
- TRBJ1-4 - TRBV6-1 TGTGCCACACGGGTGGGGGGTGAAAAACTGTTTTTT CATRVGGEKLFF
- TRBJ2-2 TRBD1 TRBV5-4 TGTGCCAGCAGCCCTACAGGGGGCCTAACCGGGGAGCTGTTTTTT CASSPTGGLTGELFF
few TRBJ2-1 TRBD2 TRBV19 TGTGCCAGTAGTACGAGCGGGGGGGCGAGGAGTGAGCAGTTCTTC CASSTSGGARSEQFF
- TRBJ1-5 TRBD1 TRBV27 TGTGCCAGCAGTCCGACAGGGAATCAGCCCCAGCATTTT CASSPTGNQPQHF
once TRBJ2-1 TRBD2 TRBV13 TGTGCCAGCAGCTCATGGACTAGCGCTAATGAGCAGTTCTTC CASSSWTSANEQFF
- TRBJ1-1 - TRBV11-3 TGTGCCAGCAGCTGGAGGGGCGGTGAAGCTTTCTTT CASSWRGGEAFF
once TRBJ2-5 - TRBV12-5 TGTGCTAGTGGTTCCCCCGGGACCCAGTACTTC CASGSPGTQYF
- TRBJ2-1 TRBD2 TRBV2 TGTGCCAGCAGGGCCGGGACTAGCGGGGGGGCGGGGAATGAGCAGTTCTTC CASRAGTSGGAGNEQFF
- TRBJ1-6 - TRBV6-5 TGTGCCAGCAGTTGGAGGGCTGATTCACCCCTCCACTTT CASSWRADSPLHF
- TRBJ1-5 - TRBV19 TGTGCCAGTAAAAGACAGCCTACGAGTGATCAGCCCCAGCATTTT CASKRQPTSDQPQHF
- TRBJ2-3 - TRBV2 TGTGCCAGCAGGGGCGGCGTTTCGGGATTT CASRGGVSGF
- TRBJ2-2 - TRBV5-1 TGCGCCAGCAGCCGGGAAGCCGGGGAGCTGTTTTTT CASSREAGELFF
- TRBJ1-2 TRBD1 TRBV14 TGTGCCAGCAGCCAAAGGATAAATAGGGACAGGGGGATTTGCTGTGGCTACACCTTC CASSQRINRDRGICCGYTF
- TRBJ1-6 - TRBV27 TGTGCCAGCAGTTTTTCGGATTCACCCCTCCACTTT CASSFSDSPLHF
- TRBJ2-7 TRBD1 TRBV7-9 TGTGCCAGCAGCTTAGACAGGGGGCAGAACTACGAGCAGTACTTC CASSLDRGQNYEQYF
once TRBJ2-7 - TRBV20-1 TGCAGTGCTATTGAGTCCTACGAGCAGTACTTC CSAIESYEQYF
- TRBJ1-1 - TRBV6-5 TGTGCCAGCAGTAGTGGGCAGGGTGACACTGAAGCTTTCTTT CASSSGQGDTEAFF
- TRBJ2-7 TRBD1 TRBV7-6 TGTGCCAGCAGCTTAGGACAGGGAAACTACGAGCAGTACTTC CASSLGQGNYEQYF
- TRBJ1-5 TRBD1 TRBV28 TGTGCCAGCAGACCAGGGACAGGGGGCAATCAGCCCCAGCATTTT CASRPGTGGNQPQHF
- TRBJ2-6 - TRBV6-1 TGTGCCAGCAGGGCCTCTGGGGCCAACGTCCTGACTTTC CASRASGANVLTF
- TRBJ1-2 TRBD1 TRBV9 TGTGCCAGCAGCCTTCTAGGACAGGGGGCCTATGGCTACACCTTC CASSLLGQGAYGYTF
- TRBJ2-2 - TRBV19 TGTGCCAGTAGTCCGGGACTTTACACCGGGGAGCTGTTTTTT CASSPGLYTGELFF
- TRBJ1-2 - TRBV5-1 TGCGCCAGCAGCTTGGGGCCAGGTGTTGACTATGGCTACACCTTC CASSLGPGVDYGYTF
- TRBJ1-6 - TRBV6-1 TGTGCCAGCAGTGGTCGTCTAGGGGGGAGGGATTCACCCCTCCACTTC CASSGRLGGRDSPLHF
- TRBJ2-3 - TRBV11-2 TGTGCCAGCAGCCGTAAACAAGATACGCAGTATTTT CASSRKQDTQYF
- TRBJ2-3 - TRBV2 TGTGCCAGCAGTCCCTCCCGGGACTTCGGTTATGATACGCAGTATTTT CASSPSRDFGYDTQYF
- TRBJ2-5 - TRBV9 TGTGCCAGCAGCGTAGGGGGGGATGGGACTCCCCAGTACTTC CASSVGGDGTPQYF
- TRBJ2-1 - TRBV7-6 TGTGCCAGCAGCCCCAGCGCCGGCTCCTACAATGAGCAGTTCTTC CASSPSAGSYNEQFF
- TRBJ1-1 TRBD1 TRBV7-8 TGTGCCAGCAGCTTAGTGACAGGGTTGAACACTGAAGCTTTCTTT CASSLVTGLNTEAFF
- TRBJ1-5 - TRBV19 TGTGCCAGTAGATTGGAGGCAGGCGGTCAGCCCCAGCATTTT CASRLEAGGQPQHF
- TRBJ2-2 TRBD1 TRBV6-5 TGTGCCAGCAGTTACTCGAGGGGGCCCGGGGAGCTGTTTTTT CASSYSRGPGELFF
- TRBJ2-1 TRBD2 TRBV6-5 TGTGCCAGCAGTTACTCTAGCGGGAGGAGAAACAATGAGCAGTTCTTC CASSYSSGRRNNEQFF
- TRBJ1-1 - TRBV11-2 TGTGCCAGCAGCTTAGTAGGGGGGAACACTGAAGCTTTCTTT CASSLVGGNTEAFF
- TRBJ1-4 TRBD1 TRBV6-1 TGTGCCAGCACTCGGACAGGGTTTGGAGAAAAACTGTTTTTT CASTRTGFGEKLFF